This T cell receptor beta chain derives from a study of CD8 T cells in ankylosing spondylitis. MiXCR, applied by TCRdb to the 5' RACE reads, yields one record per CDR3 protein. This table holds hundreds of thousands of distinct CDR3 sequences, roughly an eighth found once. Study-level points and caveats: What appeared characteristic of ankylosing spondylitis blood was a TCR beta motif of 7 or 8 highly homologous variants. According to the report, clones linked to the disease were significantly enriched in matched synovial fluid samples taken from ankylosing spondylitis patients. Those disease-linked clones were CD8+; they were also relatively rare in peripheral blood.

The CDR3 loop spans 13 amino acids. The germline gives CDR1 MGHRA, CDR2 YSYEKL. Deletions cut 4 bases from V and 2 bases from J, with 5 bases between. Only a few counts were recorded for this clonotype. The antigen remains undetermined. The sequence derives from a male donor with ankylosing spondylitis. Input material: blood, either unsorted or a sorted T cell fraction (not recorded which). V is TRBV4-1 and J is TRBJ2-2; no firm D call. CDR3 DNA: TGCGCCAGCAGCCCTACCAACACCGGGGAGCTGTTTTTT. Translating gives CASSPTNTGELFF.